Given below is one TCR beta chain in context. This sample is drawn from a study of PD-L1 blockade in urothelial cancer. Only in-frame clones appear in the TCRdb table, and some are missing; sequencing was by immunoSEQ multiplex PCR. This sample has around 100,000 clones, with approximately 90% found just once. V lost 4 bases and J lost 1, with 5 bases in between. Germline V gene data show CDR1 as GTSNPN and CDR2 as SVGIG (reference sequence). This CDR3 contains 11 residues. The time point is: peripheral blood 6 weeks after treatment start. The source is a man between 60 and 70 years old with urothelial cancer. This sequence joins TRBV30 and TRBJ2-7; D remains unclear. Sample: PBMCs, taken around atezolizumab (anti-PD-L1) treatment. Here the CDR3 DNA reads TGTGCCTGGACGAGGTCCTACGAGCAGTACTTC. Encoded protein: CAWTRSYEQYF.